What follows are 26 T cell receptor beta chains derived from one specimen sequenced in a study of blood T cells in healthy people across ages. The second PCR ran about 6 to 11 cycles with a sample-barcoded 5' primer and J-beta primers. TCRdb analysed the 5' RACE reads with MiXCR anew, one entry per CDR3 protein. This table has about 1,500,000 distinct CDR3 sequences, about 43% appearing once. The sample taken for sequencing was blood. Source of these receptors: a woman aged 18 to 35 in good health.

The chain recombines TRBV5-5 with TRBJ2-7, with unresolved D. Germline-derived CDR1 and CDR2 are SGHKS and YYEKEE (reference sequence). The ends were cut back, 5 bases at V and 7 bases at J, with 7 bases in the middle. The CDR3 consists of 10 residues. DNA of the CDR3: TGTGCCAGCAGTGTGCGGGAGCAGTACTTC. It translates to CASSVREQYF.

On this clonotype: An end of the junction does not agree with germline; a read error may underlie this. The V gene is TRBV30, the J gene TRBJ1-1, with D uncertain. CDR1 and CDR2 (germline): GTSNPN, SVGIG (reference sequence). The CDR3 consists of 11 residues. The CDR3 loop reads CAGRKNTEAFF. Written as DNA, the CDR3 is TGTGCCGGGAGAAAGAACACTGAAGCTTTCTTT.

The genes are TRBV7-2 and TRBJ2-1, with 9 bases fitting TRBD1. The V gene end was trimmed by 5 bases and the J gene end by 9 bases; junction bases not matched to a gene: 8. Germline-derived CDR1 and CDR2 are SGHTA and FQGNSA. There are 14 residues in the CDR3. CDR3 bases: TGTGCCAGCAGCCAAGGACAGGGGTTTCGTGAGCAGTTCTTC. Translating gives CASSQGQGFREQFF.

There are a few counts of this clonotype. V and J are TRBV13 and TRBJ1-2, with D tentatively TRBD1 (6 bases). CDR1 and CDR2 from the germline V gene are PRHDT and FYEKMQ (reference sequence). CDR3 length: 14 residues. V was clipped by 5 bases and J by 8 bases, with 18 bases between them. The chain's CDR3 is CASSVKDRPSGYTF. The CDR3 DNA is TGTGCCAGCAGCGTAAAGGACAGACCCTCGGGCTACACCTTC.

This clonotype has just one count. V and J are TRBV12-5 and TRBJ2-5, with D possibly being TRBD2 (6 bases). The germline V gene encodes CDR1 LGHNT and CDR2 FRNRAP. CDR3 length equals 15 residues. V lost 6 bases and J 11 bases, leaving 25 bases between the germline ends. In DNA, the CDR3 is TGTGCTAGTGGGCCCCTGGGAGGCGCTAACAATGAGCAGTACTTC. Translating gives CASGPLGGANNEQYF. Full variable domain (missing parts from reference TRBV12-5 and TRBJ2-5): DARVTQTPRHKVTEMGQEVTMRCQPILGHNTVFWYRQTMMQGLELLAYFRNRAPLDDSGMPKDRFSAEMPDATLATLKIQPSEPRDSAVYFCASGPLGGANNEQYFGPGTRLLVL.

This clonotype was seen many times. One end of the junction is discordant with germline, which a read error may explain. The J gene is TRBJ1-2, the V gene TRBV5-1; D possibly corresponds to TRBD1 (5 bases). CDR1 SGHRS and CDR2 YFSETQ come from the germline V gene. This CDR3 is 14 amino acids long. In nucleotides, the CDR3 is TGTGCCAGCAGCTTAGCGGGGGCTAACTATGGCTACACCTTC. This translates into CASSLAGANYGYTF.

This clonotype was counted a few times. CDR3 in DNA: TGTGCCACCAGGATTACCGATCGGTTAGGGAATGAGCAGTTCTTC. This codes for CATRITDRLGNEQFF. The rearrangement uses TRBV15 and TRBJ2-1; D remains ambiguous. Germline V CDR1 and CDR2: LNHNV, YYDKDF (reference sequence). V was cut by 6 bases and J by 7 bases, with 19 bases left in between. The CDR3 sequence is 15 residues long.

This clonotype was observed a handful of times. This sequence joins TRBV27 and TRBJ1-2, with 8 bases lining up with TRBD1. Germline assignment: CDR1 MNHEY and CDR2 SMNVEV (reference sequence). There are 14 residues in the CDR3. With 6 bases clipped from V and 8 bases from J, the junction kept 11 bases outside the gene matches. The DNA of the CDR3 is TGTGCCAGCAGGCCCATCCAGGGGACAGGCGGCTACACCTTC. It is translated as CASRPIQGTGGYTF.

J is TRBJ1-1 and V is TRBV9, with a tentative D call TRBD1 (5 bases). This CDR3 has 14 amino acids. The ends were cut back, 2 bases at V and 3 bases at J, with 11 bases in the middle. CDR1 is SGDLS, CDR2 YYNGEE, per germline. This CDR3 reads CASSVAGSHTEAFF. In nucleotides, the CDR3 is TGTGCCAGCAGCGTCGCAGGGTCGCACACTGAAGCTTTCTTT. The entire variable domain, with the rest obtained from reference TRBV9 and TRBJ1-1, is as follows: DSGVTQTPKHLITATGQRVTLRCSPRSGDLSVYWYQQSLDQGLQFLIQYYNGEERAKGNILERFSAQQFPDLHSELNLSSLELGDSALYFCASSVAGSHTEAFFGQGTRLTVV.

The CDR3: CASSDRQSNYGEPQHF. CDR3 bases: TGTGCCAGCAGTGACCGGCAGAGCAACTACGGGGAGCCCCAGCATTTT. The rearrangement joins TRBV2 to TRBJ1-5; no clear D gene. The germline V and J ends were trimmed by 3 bases and 8 bases, with 20 bases remaining between them. The germline V gene encodes CDR1 SNHLY and CDR2 FYNNEI. This CDR3 has 16 amino acids.

This clonotype was seen more than once but under ten times. The gene calls are TRBV6-1 and TRBJ2-3, with TRBD2 identical over 10 bases. J gave up 6 bases and V 5 bases, and 8 bases lay outside the gene matches. This CDR3 is 15 amino acids long. CDR1 and CDR2 from the germline V gene are MNHNS and SASEGT. CDR3 protein: CASSYSGTSVDTQYF. CDR3 DNA sequence: TGTGCCAGCAGTTATTCCGGGACTAGCGTCGATACGCAGTATTTT.

The CDR3 region is CASSLSKRGTDTQYF. The CDR3 nucleotides read TGTGCCAGCAGCCTATCTAAGCGGGGCACAGATACGCAGTATTTT. The V gene is TRBV7-3, the J gene TRBJ2-3; D is possibly TRBD2 (6 bases). Germline assignment: CDR1 SGHTA and CDR2 FQGTGA. This CDR3 is built from 15 residues. With 5 bases removed from V and 1 base from J, the gap between germline ends came to 13 bases.

This clonotype was recorded a few times. For the CDR3, the DNA is TGTGCCAGCAGTTTGCTTGTCCCCGCCTTGGGGCCAGACTATGGCTACACCTTC. Translated: CASSLLVPALGPDYGYTF. This chain links TRBV28 with TRBJ1-2; weak D call: TRBD1 (5 bases). Germline lookup yields CDR1 MDHEN and CDR2 SYDVKM. This CDR3 contains 18 residues. The V gene lost 3 bases and the J gene lost 3 bases, with 23 bases spanning the gap.

The chain recombines TRBV5-1 with TRBJ1-2; D gene uncertain. This CDR3 is built from 14 residues. The V end lost 2 bases, the J end lost 6 bases, and 14 bases lay between the germline ends. CDR1 and CDR2 from the germline V gene are SGHRS and YFSETQ. This chain's CDR3 is CASSLRDNRDGYTF. The CDR3 nucleotides read TGCGCCAGCAGCTTAAGAGACAACCGCGATGGCTACACCTTC.

The chain links TRBV6-5 to TRBJ2-7; 8 bases match TRBD1. The end of the DNA aligns better with TRBJ2-5, so the J call may be wrong. The CDR3 runs to 16 residues. CDR1 and CDR2 from the germline V gene are MNHEY and SVGAGI. For the CDR3, the DNA is TGTGCCAGCAGTTCCGCGTCCCCAGGGGGCGTCGAGACCCAGTACTTC. Residues: CASSSASPGGVETQYF.

The chain combines TRBV29-1 with TRBJ2-5; TRBD1 matches 10 bases. After removal of 2 bases from V and 5 bases from J, the junction contained 8 bases not matched to a gene. Germline CDR1 reads SQVTM; CDR2 reads ANQGSEA. CDR3 length: 15 amino acids. In DNA, the CDR3 is TGCAGCGTTGAACCGGGACAGGGGACATGGGAGACCCAGTACTTC. Translation: CSVEPGQGTWETQYF.

This chain links TRBV2 with TRBJ1-5; possibly TRBD1 for D (5 bases). Trimming pared 1 base from V and 10 bases from J, leaving 11 bases between. This CDR3 has 13 residues. Germline V lookup: CDR1 SNHLY, CDR2 FYNNEI. CDR3 bases: TGTGCCAGCAGTGAAGGCAGTGGGGGACCCCAGCATTTT. Protein sequence: CASSEGSGGPQHF.

This clonotype has more than one count but fewer than ten. The rearrangement joins TRBV19 to TRBJ1-5; maybe TRBD1 (5 bases). The CDR3 sequence is 14 residues long. Germline lookup yields CDR1 LNHDA and CDR2 SQIVND (reference sequence). Trimming took off 7 bases at V and 4 bases at J, with 14 bases between the two ends. CDR3 coding DNA: TGTGCCAGTACCTGGGGACTGGGTAATCAGCCCCAGCATTTT. Amino acids: CASTWGLGNQPQHF.

This clonotype was counted only a few times. The chain carries TRBV27 and TRBJ2-5; D perhaps matches TRBD1 (5 bases). The CDR3 has 15 amino acids. Trimming pared 4 bases from V and 3 bases from J, leaving 15 bases between. Germline V gene sequence: CDR1 MNHEY, CDR2 SMNVEV (reference sequence). For the CDR3, the DNA is TGTGCCAGCAGTTCCCACCAGACAGTTGAAGAGACCCAGTACTTC. This codes for CASSSHQTVEETQYF.

DNA of the CDR3: TGTGCCAGCACCGCCCAATTGGGAGCGGGGAAAGAGACCCAGTACTTC. The encoded protein is CASTAQLGAGKETQYF. The V call is TRBV6-2 or TRBV6-3, the J call TRBJ2-5, with TRBD2 identical over 7 bases. The germline gives CDR1 MNHEY, CDR2 SVGEGT. CDR3 size: 16 residues. V dropped 7 bases and J dropped 3; count of bases not matched to a gene: 14.

This clonotype appeared a few times. This chain uses TRBV5-1 with TRBJ2-7; 7 bases are shared with TRBD2. The CDR3 sequence is 13 residues long. Trimming cost V 1 base and J 5 bases; bases outside gene matches: 3. Germline CDR1 SGHRS, CDR2 YFSETQ. The CDR3: CASSLQGGDEQYF. The CDR3 bases are TGCGCCAGCAGCTTGCAGGGAGGGGACGAGCAGTACTTC.

This chain joins TRBV6-5 and TRBJ2-5, with 7 bases identical to TRBD1. V lost 2 bases and J lost 3; bases outside the gene matches: 3. Germline CDR1 MNHEY, CDR2 SVGAGI. This CDR3 comprises 14 residues. CDR3 residues: CASSYRDSKETQYF. CDR3 in DNA: TGTGCCAGCAGTTACCGGGACAGCAAAGAGACCCAGTACTTC.

In this sample, this clonotype turned up a few times. The V call is TRBV6-2 or TRBV6-3, the J call TRBJ2-4; 8 nucleotides line up with TRBD2. The germline gives CDR1 MNHEY, CDR2 SVGEGT. The CDR3 sequence is 19 residues long. V gave up 0 bases and J gave up 0 bases; unmatched junction bases: 10. The CDR3 region is CASSYSVAGIGGAKNIQYF. CDR3 DNA sequence: TGTGCCAGCAGTTACTCCGTAGCGGGGATTGGTGGAGCCAAAAACATTCAGTACTTC.

In its sample, this clonotype was seen a few times. The chain recombines TRBV12-3 or TRBV12-4 with TRBJ1-5; D not resolved. The V end was cut by 6 bases, the J end by 0 bases, with 6 bases between. CDR3 length: 13 amino acids. The chain's CDR3 is CASSGYSNQPQHF. For the CDR3, the DNA is TGTGCCAGCAGCGGTTATAGCAATCAGCCCCAGCATTTT.

This clonotype was observed a handful of times. The chain couples TRBV4-1 to TRBJ2-3; D uncertain. Trimming cost V 6 bases and J 2 bases, with 15 bases left between them. The germline CDR1 and CDR2 sequences are MGHRA and YSYEKL. CDR3 length: 15 residues. The CDR3 DNA is TGCGCCAGCAGTCGTACCGGGTCTTACACAGATACGCAGTATTTT. Its protein is CASSRTGSYTDTQYF.

The chain is built from TRBV5-1 and TRBJ1-2, with 8 bases fitting TRBD1. Per the germline V gene, CDR1 is SGHRS and CDR2 is YFSETQ. The CDR3 length is 16 residues. After removal of 2 bases from V and 8 bases from J, the junction contained 14 bases not matched to a gene. Here the CDR3 reads CASSFGTGVGIKGYTF. The CDR3 coding sequence is TGCGCCAGCAGCTTTGGGACAGGAGTAGGGATAAAGGGCTACACCTTC.